This T cell receptor (beta chain) was sequenced for a study of T cells expressing NK-cell markers. Notes on the study in general: In four donors, dominant clonotypes made up about 25-60.1% of CD3+CD56-NKG2C+ cells.

Points on this clonotype: Its cognate antigen is unknown.

TCR beta cDNA was generated via 5'RACE template switching incorporating UMIs. TCRdb reworked the 5' RACE reads into one entry per CDR3 protein, no DNA. This listing includes about 260,000 distinct CDR3 sequences. This receptor was obtained from a man aged 18-30 years in good health. Sequencing was done on a sample of blood T cells: a sorted CD56 or NKG2C T cell subset, CD4+ or CD8+ T cells, or bulk PBMC T cells (not recorded which).

The CDR3 here is CASSTGTENTGELFF. The chain links TRBV7-6 to TRBJ2-2; TCRdb gives TRBD1 as the D gene, but with no DNA this cannot be confirmed. Germline V lookup: CDR1 SGHVS, CDR2 FNYEAQ. This CDR3 region has 15 residues.